This TCR beta chain was profiled in a study of cytomegalovirus exposure and HLA in healthy donors. Germline CDR1 reads SGHTA; CDR2 reads FQGNSA. Trimming cost V 3 bases and J 8 bases; bases outside gene matches: 8. CDR3 length: 15 residues. Overall study findings and caveats: Among TCR sequences, most were rare, though some public TCRs appeared in many donors.

Comments on this clone: Antigen specificity is unknown.

Researchers ran the PCR with 60 Vbeta and 13 Jbeta primers. TCRdb keeps only in-frame clones here, not all; method: immunoSEQ multiplex PCR. The sample lists 150,000 to 200,000 clones; over 75% were seen once. V gene TRBV7-2 combines with J gene TRBJ2-4, with 9 bases lining up with TRBD2. Sequences were obtained from PBMCs. The receptor was isolated from a young woman in good health and CMV-seronegative. The DNA of the CDR3 is TGTGCCAGCAGCTTCGTAGCGGGGGCTTGGGACATTCAGTACTTC. Translating gives CASSFVAGAWDIQYF.